This T cell receptor (beta chain) was found in a study of regulatory T cells in long-lasting Graves disease (dated by TCRdb to 2020 to 2022). Notes on the research overall: Newly diagnosed Graves' disease patients had taken antithyroid drugs for less than 3 months. Peripheral blood TCR sequencing and RNA sequencing compared persistent Graves' disease patients with newly diagnosed Graves' disease patients. The study was registered as a clinical trial and conducted in China. A total of 35 or so samples were covered by TCR sequencing, comprising some 13 persistent and roughly 20 newly diagnosed Graves' disease patients. Overall study outcomes, separate from this receptor: Only the TCR beta chain was sequenced and analyzed. Patients with persistent disease shared more public clonotypes (approximately 2,500) than newly diagnosed patients did (more than 900). TRBV28, TRBJ1-2 and TRBJ2-5 were preferentially used in persistent disease, while TRBV20-1 and TRBJ2-1 were favored in newly diagnosed disease. The authors noted that the small sample size was a limitation that may lower accuracy. Peripheral blood alone was examined, since thyroid tissue, which constituted the primary lesion, could not be accessed. Lower TCR Shannon entropy and fewer highly expanded clones were observed in persistent Graves' disease patients than in newly diagnosed patients, which suggested clonal expansion.

Library construction relied on multiplex PCR. The sample was run on an Illumina HiSeq 4000. To build TCR beta libraries, CDR3 regions were amplified by Arm-PCR using iRepertoire HTBI primers. Before sequencing, the PCR products underwent gel purification. The paper's data handling went like this. Across samples, roughly 60 TRBV and roughly 15 TRBJ segments were identified and used for gene usage analysis of CDR3 amino acid clonotypes. Filtered high-quality paired reads were merged into contigs using COPE and FqMerger. Contigs were aligned with BLAST to IMGT TRBV, TRBD and TRBJ reference genes, and CDR3 was defined per IMGT. Highly expanded clones were defined as clonotypes with a frequency above 0.1%. Repertoire diversity was measured by Shannon entropy, and V-J evenness by the Gini coefficient. A clonotype was considered public if more than one individual shared it. The public reads were reanalyzed by TCRdb: fastp trimming at Q25, MiXCR alignment, in-frame beta chains only. Identical CDR3 proteins give one entry, which carries the most common genes and DNA. Clone size and V and J calls follow TCRdb, not the original study. The sample table lists under 700,000 distinct CDR3 sequences, approximately 16% of them with a count of one. Of the sample, roughly 25% is held by the ten largest clones.

V drops 2 bases and J drops 5 bases, leaving 12 bases in between. Counted from cysteine to phenylalanine, this CDR3 has 14 amino acids. Kept here is only the CDR3 DNA, which spans 42 bases and is read in frame from base 1. As encoded in the germline V gene, CDR1 is SGHDN while CDR2 is FVKESK. The time point label, read with the paper, signifies: newly diagnosed GD, antithyroid drugs for less than 3 months. RNA was extracted from PBMCs in TRIzol for both TCR sequencing and RNA sequencing. The diagnosis of Graves' disease was made according to American Thyroid Association guidelines. The patients came from an endocrinology department in Xi'an, China. Each patient gave around 9 milliliters of peripheral blood, collected in an EDTA anticoagulant tube. Ficoll Paque Plus density gradient separation was used to isolate PBMCs, and no additional T cell sorting was done. RNA quality was checked with an Agilent 2100 Bioanalyzer and agarose gel, and concentration with a NanoDrop 2000.

Of note for this clonotype: Its antigen remains undetermined. It has no much larger one-base neighbor in the sample; base qualities were not kept.

A further study also used this sample, focusing on T cells in Graves' hyperthyroidism and ophthalmopathy. The second publication reports: Graves' hyperthyroidism was defined as stable when no progression to ophthalmopathy occurred over 18 months of follow-up. Hyperthyroidism patients were newly diagnosed, had a disease duration of under 2 months, and were aged 18 to 65 years. The study excluded patients with uncontrolled infections, other autoimmune diseases, pregnancy or lactation. Diagnoses relied on clinical symptoms, serum thyroxine and TRAb, thyroid ultrasound and orbital computed tomography. For the first round of RT-PCR on the TCR CDR3, the HTBI primer set was used together with the Qiagen OneStep RT-PCR kit. Most expanded thyroid clonotypes (frequency above 0.001) were also found in blood, which suggests that blood repertoires may mirror thyroid immune responses. Ophthalmopathy was separated from stable hyperthyroidism by a 13 V-J signature model, with over 85% sensitivity and approximately 84% specificity obtained in cross-validation and 80%/75% obtained in testing. During validation, the model predicted progression to ophthalmopathy a median of approximately 7 months ahead of onset, with around 71% sensitivity and 72.22% specificity. TCR V-J signatures able to tell the groups apart were searched for in a discovery cohort of 90 to 100 patients, of whom roughly 42 had Graves' ophthalmopathy and about 60 had stable Graves' hyperthyroidism. An independent validation cohort of about 19 hyperthyroidism patients and approximately 15 patients who later progressed to ophthalmopathy tested prospective prediction of ophthalmopathy. The roughly 91 discovery patients were randomly split 7:3 into training and test sets. In addition, the study compared T-cell repertoires in thyroid tissue and in blood from five to seven Graves' hyperthyroidism patients. After blood sampling, hyperthyroidism patients were treated with methimazole at a starting dose of 30 mg daily, and ophthalmopathy patients were treated with high-dose intravenous methylprednisolone. Libraries were constructed in a second round of multiplex PCR, after which size selection and purification were performed. Sequencing of the libraries was done on an Illumina HiSeq2000 using paired-end 100 bp reads. SOAPnuke was used to process the raw data, with reads discarded if the reads contained adapters or uncalled bases, had a mean Phred below 15, or lacked an exact constant-primer or identifier match. COPE v1.2.5 was used to merge high-quality paired reads, and clonotypes were defined as unique nucleotide sequences. MiTCR v1.1 was used to align clonotypes to the IMGT TRBV, TRBD and TRBJ reference segments. Only V-J combinations with frequency above 0.0001, covering 99.2% of repertoires, were analysed. A TCS score was defined as the ratio of F50 (clonal expansion) to E x V (chaos), with BLOSUM62-based TCRdist applied between CDR3 peptides within each V-J. Welch's t-statistics and random forest reduced 500 to 650 V-J features to 13, which were used in a naive Bayes classifier (R e1071). No statistical method was used to fix the sample size in advance, and group allocation was not hidden from the investigators. TCR Vbeta CDR3 sequencing of 120 to 150 peripheral blood samples (about 45 ophthalmopathy, 75 or so hyperthyroidism and roughly 17 progressor patients) is reported in the paper.

The clonotype originates from a woman aged 35 to 59 with Graves disease. Donor details come from another sample of the same person, matched by shared clones. The chain employs TRBV14 and TRBJ1-2; the D gene cannot be resolved reliably. Sample: peripheral blood mononuclear cells (PBMCs), taken at new diagnosis, from a patient treated with antithyroid drugs. Here the CDR3 is given as CASSQFVEDYGYTF. The DNA reads as follows: TGTGCCAGCAGCCAATTTGTAGAAGATTATGGCTACACCTTC.